This entry describes one T cell receptor (beta chain). Repertoires were generated with immunoSEQ multiplex PCR, while TCRdb's copy carries only in-frame clones and drops some. The data hold approximately 200,000 clones, with 87% observed a single time. This sample stems from a study of blood T cell repertoires in COVID-19. For the study at large: PBMCs, B-cell-depleted T cells, or T cells provided the cDNA or gDNA that made up the material.

CDR1 and CDR2 from the germline V gene are SQVTM and ANQGSEA. With 4 bases removed from V and 4 bases from J, the gap between germline ends came to 14 bases. This CDR3 is 14 amino acids long. The chain recombines TRBV29-1 with TRBJ1-3; weak D call: TRBD1 (5 bases). Sequenced sample: PBMCs or T cells enriched from blood (not recorded which). The source of this sequence is a woman in her 30s who had recovered from COVID-19. The CDR3 DNA follows: TGCAGCGTTGTTGGCAGGGTTGACGGAAACACCATATATTTT. Amino acid sequence: CSVVGRVDGNTIYF.